Following are 18 T cell receptor beta chains from one sample sequenced in a study of T cell repertoires in cytomegalovirus infection. TCRdb re-analysed the reads in MiXCR, keeping a single row per CDR3 protein. The sample has more than 150,000 distinct CDR3 sequences; under 25% are singletons. The sequenced material came from PBMCs. These receptors came from a human donor in good health (CMV status not recorded). Some clones in this sample may be carry-over from other donors' samples.

This clonotype was picked up a small number of times. The rearrangement joins TRBV10-3 to TRBJ2-2; D is ambiguous. The CDR3 spans 14 residues. Germline-derived CDR1 and CDR2 are ENHRY and SYGVKD. The V and J ends lost 5 bases and 4 bases respectively, with 11 bases between them. The CDR3 nucleotides read TGTGCCATCAGTCAAATCGACACCACCGGGGAGCTGTTTTTT. Its translation is CAISQIDTTGELFF.

V usage is TRBV29-1 and J usage is TRBJ2-7; TRBD1 is a possible D gene (5 bases). The germline V gene has CDR1 SQVTM and CDR2 ANQGSEA. The CDR3 length is 12 residues. V lost 7 bases and J 4 bases, leaving 14 bases between the germline ends. DNA of the CDR3: TGCAGCGGGAAGGACACGGCTTACGAGCAGTACTTC. Translation gives CSGKDTAYEQYF.

V gene TRBV5-1 combines with J gene TRBJ2-7; 9 nucleotides align to TRBD1. There are 15 residues in the CDR3. The V gene end was trimmed by 2 bases and the J gene end by 6 bases; junction bases not matched to a gene: 9. Germline lookup yields CDR1 SGHRS and CDR2 YFSETQ. In nucleotides, the CDR3 is TGCGCCAGCAGCTTAGGGACAGGGAGGGGTTCCGAGCAGTACTTC. Translated: CASSLGTGRGSEQYF.

A few counts support this clonotype. J is TRBJ2-2 and V is TRBV9; 8 nucleotides agree with TRBD2. J was trimmed by 4 bases and V by 4 bases; bases with no gene match: 6. CDR3 length equals 15 residues. Germline V gene data show CDR1 as SGDLS and CDR2 as YYNGEE. CDR3 amino acids: CASSFRGGGTGELFF. CDR3 coding DNA: TGTGCCAGCAGCTTTCGGGGGGGGGGCACCGGGGAGCTGTTTTTT.

The chain employs TRBV7-9 and TRBJ1-3; tentative D call: TRBD1 (5 bases). Trimming shortened V by 0 bases and J by 4 bases, and 7 bases separated the two germline ends. Germline V CDR1 and CDR2: SEHNR, FQNEAQ (reference sequence). The CDR3 runs to 14 residues. CDR3 nucleotides: TGTGCCAGCAGCTTAGCGACAGACGGAAACACCATATATTTT. This encodes CASSLATDGNTIYF.

This clonotype was found a few times. Here the CDR3 DNA reads TGTGCCAGTAGTATAGTAGGCGGCAGGATGGATCAGCCCCAGCATTTT. Its protein product is CASSIVGGRMDQPQHF. The chain carries TRBV19 and TRBJ1-5; D is unclear. Germline lookup yields CDR1 LNHDA and CDR2 SQIVND (reference sequence). The CDR3 loop spans 16 amino acids. Trimming cost V 1 base and J 5 bases, with 15 bases left between them.

This chain uses TRBV20-1 with TRBJ2-5; 8 bases fit TRBD2. J was trimmed by 5 bases and V by 3 bases; bases with no gene match: 14. The CDR3 is 16 residues long. CDR1 is DFQATT and CDR2 is SNEGSKA in the germline V gene (reference sequence). In nucleotides, the CDR3 is TGCAGTGCTAGGGAGTCCAGGACTAGCAGGAAGGAGACCCAGTACTTC. It encodes CSARESRTSRKETQYF.

The J gene is TRBJ2-1, the V gene TRBV29-1; a weak D match, TRBD1 (6 bases). The germline V and J ends were trimmed by 6 bases and 9 bases, with 15 bases remaining between them. CDR1 SQVTM and CDR2 ANQGSEA come from the germline V gene. The CDR3 totals 12 residues. The CDR3 DNA is TGCAGCGTCCCGACAGGTAGGGGTGAGCAGTTCTTC. Translation gives CSVPTGRGEQFF.

This clonotype was detected a few times. This rearrangement joins TRBV2 to TRBJ1-5, with 10 bases lining up with TRBD1. This CDR3 is 18 amino acids long. Germline V lookup: CDR1 SNHLY, CDR2 FYNNEI. Trimming at V came to 6 bases and at J to 0 bases, leaving 11 bases not matched to a gene. The CDR3 is CASREPGQGPNSNQPQHF. In nucleotides, the CDR3 is TGTGCCAGCAGAGAACCGGGACAGGGGCCCAATAGCAATCAGCCCCAGCATTTT.

There are many counts of this clonotype. This rearrangement joins TRBV7-2 to TRBJ2-3; D may correspond to TRBD1 or TRBD2 (5 bases each). CDR1 and CDR2 (germline): SGHTA, FQGNSA. Trimming stripped 5 bases from V and 7 bases from J, with 16 bases between. The CDR3 contains 14 residues. The CDR3 DNA is TGTGCCAGCAGCCTCGGGACGGGATTGAATACGCAGTATTTT. Translated, it gives CASSLGTGLNTQYF.

The sample holds one count of this clonotype. A much larger clone lies a single base off, so this may be a read error. This chain connects TRBV7-2 to TRBJ2-1; 8 positions match TRBD2. V lost 2 bases and J lost 3; bases outside the gene matches: 3. The CDR3 spans 15 residues. Germline loops: CDR1 SGHTA, CDR2 FQGNSA. In nucleotides, the CDR3 is TGTGCCAGCAGCTTACGGGGGGGGAACTACAATGAGCAGTTCTTC. The encoded protein is CASSLRGGNYNEQFF. The full variable domain, its missing parts supplied by reference TRBV7-2 and TRBJ2-1, is GAGVSQSPSNKVTEKGKDVELRCDPISGHTALYWYRQSLGQGLEFLIYFQGNSAPDKSGLPSDRFSAERTGGSVSTLTIQRTQQEDSAVYLCASSLRGGNYNEQFFGPGTRLTVL.

This clonotype showed up just a few times. The chain links TRBV6-2 or TRBV6-3 to TRBJ1-1; D unresolved. V lost 0 bases to trimming and J lost 4 bases, with 9 bases between them. Germline CDR1 reads MNHEY; CDR2 reads SVGEGT. The CDR3 sequence is 14 residues long. The CDR3 sequence: CASSYSSVGTEAFF. CDR3 DNA sequence: TGTGCCAGCAGTTACTCGAGCGTGGGCACTGAAGCTTTCTTT.

V gene TRBV18 combines with J gene TRBJ2-1, with 7 bases lining up with TRBD2. Per the germline V gene, CDR1 is KGHSH and CDR2 is LQKENI. Unmatched junction bases numbered 4, after V lost 0 bases and J lost 8 bases. The CDR3 covers 14 residues. The CDR3 here is CASSPPPAGDEQFF. The CDR3 DNA is TGTGCCAGCTCACCACCCCCCGCGGGAGATGAGCAGTTCTTC.

The sample holds many counts of this clonotype. This rearrangement joins TRBV7-2 to TRBJ2-7; 8 nucleotides match TRBD1. Germline V gene sequence: CDR1 SGHTA, CDR2 FQGNSA. This CDR3 is built from 19 residues. V shed 6 bases and J 5 bases; nucleotides not matched to a gene: 24. In nucleotides, the CDR3 is TGTGCCAGCAGGTTATACCCCGCAGGACAGGGCAAACTGAAAGACGAGCAGTACTTC. Its translation is CASRLYPAGQGKLKDEQYF.

Ten or more counts support this clonotype. The V gene is TRBV7-2, the J gene TRBJ2-1; 10 nucleotides match TRBD1. This CDR3 is built from 16 residues. The junction had 7 bases not matched to a gene; V was cut back by 2 bases and J by 6 bases. Germline CDR1 reads SGHTA; CDR2 reads FQGNSA. The CDR3 bases are TGTGCCAGCAGCTTATTGAGGGACAGGGGCTTCAATGAGCAGTTCTTC. Translated: CASSLLRDRGFNEQFF.

This clonotype was seen repeatedly, ten times or more. The chain combines TRBV7-6 with TRBJ2-7, with a tentative D call TRBD2 (5 bases). This CDR3 region has 15 residues. Germline assignment: CDR1 SGHVS and CDR2 FNYEAQ. V was trimmed by 1 base and J by 2 bases, leaving 12 bases between them. The CDR3 sequence: CASSLVATEAYEQYF. DNA for the CDR3: TGTGCCAGCAGCTTAGTCGCTACGGAGGCCTACGAGCAGTACTTC.

There are many counts of this clonotype. This chain uses TRBV6-2 or TRBV6-3 with TRBJ1-5; maybe TRBD1 (6 bases). V lost 7 bases and J lost 4, with 14 bases in between. Per the germline V gene, CDR1 is MNHEY and CDR2 is SVGEGT. The CDR3 sequence is 14 residues long. The CDR3 here is CASTRGQSNQPQHF. CDR3 coding DNA: TGTGCCAGCACGCGTGGACAGTCAAATCAGCCCCAGCATTTT.

This clonotype was counted many times. The gene calls are TRBV7-2 and TRBJ2-1, with D tentatively TRBD1 (5 bases). V was pared by 5 bases and J by 1 base, with 12 bases between. The CDR3 contains 15 residues. CDR1 and CDR2 from the germline V gene are SGHTA and FQGNSA. The DNA for the CDR3 is TGTGCCAGCAGCCCTAGGGGTGGGTCCTACAATGAGCAGTTCTTC. Protein sequence: CASSPRGGSYNEQFF. The full variable domain, its missing parts supplied by reference TRBV7-2 and TRBJ2-1, is GAGVSQSPSNKVTEKGKDVELRCDPISGHTALYWYRQSLGQGLEFLIYFQGNSAPDKSGLPSDRFSAERTGGSVSTLTIQRTQQEDSAVYLCASSPRGGSYNEQFFGPGTRLTVL.